This TCR beta chain came from a study of CD8 T cells in Susac syndrome (dated by TCRdb to between 2018 and 2021). Regarding the research as a whole: The study used repertoire sequencing to test whether antigen drove CD8+ T cell activation and differentiation in Susac syndrome. The clonality of the CD8+ T cell repertoire was compared across some eleven healthy donors, about 14 Susac syndrome patients and about 16 multiple sclerosis patients.

High-throughput TCR beta sequencing profiled peripheral blood CD8+ and CD4+ T cells from healthy donors, Susac syndrome patients and multiple sclerosis patients. The healthy donors served as controls matched for age and sex. Bulk CD8+ and CD4+ T cells were purified by magnetic negative isolation, while CD8+ TEMRA cells were enriched using FACS. Blood was drawn into EDTA tubes, processed within 24 hours, and PBMCs were isolated by density gradient centrifugation. PBMCs intended for TCR sequencing were cryopreserved in liquid nitrogen and were subsequently thawed in a 37 degrees C water bath. Purity of sorted or isolated CD4+, CD8+ and CD8+ TEMRA cells was at least 90%. RNA was extracted using the RNeasy kit, and roughly 0.5 to 1 ug of the RNA was reverse transcribed with random hexamers. The immunoSEQ multiplex PCR assay, covering 54 Vbeta and 13 Jbeta segments, was used to amplify TCR beta CDR3 regions. PCR amplification bias was corrected using a synthetic template baseline for primer optimization and computational correction. The original methods were these. Reads were assigned to V, D and J genes according to IMGT and analyzed in immunoSEQ Analyzer, with only productive sequences retained. Clonality was calculated as one minus the Shannon entropy normalized by log2 of the number of productive unique sequences. For each patient and control, public and private clones were evaluated within the 100 most prevalent clones. Clones were defined as Susac-specific if absent from the healthy and MS cohorts, from approximately 1,100 published viral clones and from other ImmuneACCESS disease sequences. In-frame beta chains were kept once TCRdb had trimmed the public reads at Q25 with fastp and called clones with MiXCR. Merged by CDR3 protein, the rows form single entries marked with the most common genes and DNA. What appears here as the V and J calls and clone size reflects TCRdb's work, not the paper's. The sample table holds approximately 70,000 distinct CDR3 sequences, of which over 90% were seen once. The ten biggest clones cover about 0.25% of the sample.

What the work shows at the level of the full study, not this receptor alone: The number of individuals in the TCR sequencing and HLA analysis was acknowledged as relatively small.

The CDR3 runs 10 residues from the cysteine to the phenylalanine. Only the CDR3 DNA stays, 30 bases, in frame from base 1. V gives up 4 bases and J gives up 10 bases, and the segment between their germline ends measures 10 bases. CDR1 and CDR2, looked up from the germline V gene, are SQVTM and ANQGSEA. In the case of this clonotype: Its antigen has not been determined. No base-level quality is on record; no much larger clone is a single base apart.

The sequenced sample was CD8+ T cells from PBMCs. The origin of this receptor is a human donor in good health. The chain was built from TRBV29-1 and TRBJ1-1; the D gene lacks a confident call. The bases are TGCAGCGTTGGCGTCTCCGGAGCTTTCTTT. Translated, this gives CSVGVSGAFF. The CDR3, completed at both ends by the reference TRBV29-1 and TRBJ1-1 genes, gives the full variable domain SAVISQKPSRDICQRGTSLTIQCQVDSQVTMMFWYRQQPGQSLTLIATANQGSEATYESGFVIDKFPISRPNLTFSTLTVSNMSPEDSSIYLCSVGVSGAFFGQGTRLTVV.